A single sample gave rise to the 5 T cell receptor beta chains below, sequenced in a study of shared clonotypes between healthy human individuals. The method was immunoSEQ multiplex PCR; TCRdb's version includes in-frame clones alone and lacks a portion of them. Of a few million clones listed, under 97% are singletons. Sequencing was carried out using naive CD4+ T cells sorted from blood. Subset described: CD45RA+ positively selected. The receptor set was obtained from a man aged 18 to 29 in good health.

This chain uses TRBV2 with TRBJ2-5; D tentatively reads TRBD1 or TRBD2 (5 bases each). The germline V and J ends were trimmed by 5 bases and 4 bases, with 11 bases remaining between them. The CDR3 is made up of 13 amino acids. CDR1 is SNHLY, CDR2 FYNNEI, per germline. The CDR3 region is CASSRDGRETQYF. The CDR3 coding sequence is TGTGCCAGCAGTCGGGACGGGCGAGAGACCCAGTACTTC. The complete variable domain, with remaining parts taken from reference TRBV2 and TRBJ2-5, reads EPEVTQTPSHQVTQMGQEVILRCVPISNHLYFYWYRQILGQKVEFLVSFYNNEISEKSEIFDDQFSVERPDGSNFTLKIRSTKLEDSAMYFCASSRDGRETQYFGPGTRLLVL.

This rearrangement joins TRBV10-3 to TRBJ1-2; 9 nucleotides line up with TRBD1. V lost 0 bases and J lost 6; bases outside the gene matches: 8. CDR1 is ENHRY, CDR2 SYGVKD, per germline. This CDR3 comprises 16 residues. For the CDR3, the DNA is TGTGCCATCAGTGAGTCACAAGTACAGGGGGCCGATGGCTACACCTTC. This encodes CAISESQVQGADGYTF.

The gene calls are TRBV25-1 and TRBJ1-1; the D is unclear. CDR3 size: 13 residues. Trimming removed 8 bases from V and 5 bases from J, with 15 bases in between. Germline lookup yields CDR1 MGHDK and CDR2 SYGVNS. CDR3 region: CASFTGPGTEAFF. CDR3 bases: TGTGCCAGCTTTACCGGGCCCGGGACTGAAGCTTTCTTT.

J is TRBJ2-7 and V is TRBV28, with D tentatively TRBD1 (6 bases). Per the germline V gene, CDR1 is MDHEN and CDR2 is SYDVKM. The ends were cut back, 4 bases at V and 2 bases at J, with 9 bases in the middle. This CDR3 region has 13 residues. CDR3 amino acids: CASSWTVPYEQYF. CDR3 coding DNA: TGTGCCAGCAGTTGGACAGTACCCTACGAGCAGTACTTC. The full variable domain, rest sourced from reference TRBV28 and TRBJ2-7, is DVKVTQSSRYLVKRTGEKVFLECVQDMDHENMFWYRQDPGLGLRLIYFSYDVKMKEKGDIPEGYSVSREKKERFSLILESASTNQTSMYLCASSWTVPYEQYFGPGTRLTVT.

This chain joins TRBV15 and TRBJ2-5; D is perhaps TRBD2 (5 bases). From germline, CDR1 is LNHNV and CDR2 YYDKDF (reference sequence). The CDR3 length is 14 residues. V lost 1 base and J lost 8, with 14 bases in between. The CDR3, as DNA: TGTGCCACCAGCAGAGCTGTGATAGCGTTTACCCAGTACTTC. Its protein product is CATSRAVIAFTQYF.